A single sample is the source of the 26 T cell receptor beta chains below, sequenced in a study of T cells in localized non-small cell lung cancer. Assay used: immunoSEQ multiplex PCR; TCRdb lists only in-frame clones, some missing. The data hold about 24,000 clones, with 89% observed a single time. The sample here was peripheral blood, taken before any cancer treatment. These receptors all come from a man aged 35-69 years with stage I squamous cell lung carcinoma.

V and J are TRBV29-1 and TRBJ1-3, with D perhaps matching TRBD1 (5 bases). Germline V gene data show CDR1 as SQVTM and CDR2 as ANQGSEA. CDR3 length: 14 amino acids. V lost 3 bases and J lost 2, with 11 bases in between. The CDR3 sequence is CSVEGRETGNTIYF. The CDR3 bases are TGCAGCGTTGAGGGACGGGAAACTGGAAACACCATATATTTT.

J is TRBJ1-2 and V is TRBV30; tentative D call: TRBD1 (5 bases). Per germline, CDR1 GTSNPN and CDR2 SVGIG (reference sequence). The CDR3 contains 14 residues. Trimming shortened V by 4 bases and J by 3 bases, and 15 bases separated the two germline ends. The CDR3 sequence is CAWTKGTADYGYTF. As DNA, the CDR3 is TGTGCCTGGACTAAGGGGACGGCTGACTATGGCTACACCTTC.

Here the CDR3 reads CASGLSGAPYEQYF. DNA for the CDR3: TGTGCTAGTGGTTTGTCGGGGGCCCCTTACGAGCAGTACTTC. The V and J genes are TRBV12-5 and TRBJ2-7, with D perhaps matching TRBD1 or TRBD2 (6 bases each). The germline V gene encodes CDR1 LGHNT and CDR2 FRNRAP. CDR3 length equals 14 residues. Trimming shortened V by 2 bases and J by 4 bases, and 12 bases separated the two germline ends.

The chain uses TRBV23-1 and TRBJ1-1; 9 nucleotides align to TRBD1. TRBV23-1 is classed as an ORF, of uncertain function. J was trimmed by 11 bases and V by 2 bases; bases with no gene match: 6. The CDR3 contains 13 residues. In DNA, the CDR3 is TGCGCCAGCAGTCAAACTGGGACAGGGTGGGCTTTCTTT. It codes for CASSQTGTGWAFF.

The J gene is TRBJ2-3, the V gene TRBV11-2, with unresolved D. This CDR3 is 14 amino acids long. Per germline, CDR1 SGHAT and CDR2 FQNNGV. The V end lost 2 bases, the J end lost 1 base, and 7 bases lay between the germline ends. CDR3 amino acids: CASSLLFGTDTQYF. The CDR3 DNA reads TGTGCCAGCAGCTTACTCTTCGGCACAGATACGCAGTATTTT.

The gene calls are TRBV2 and TRBJ1-1; 8 nucleotides line up with TRBD1. The junction had 0 bases not matched to a gene; V was cut back by 2 bases and J by 1 base. CDR3 length equals 14 residues. Per the germline V gene, CDR1 is SNHLY and CDR2 is FYNNEI. The CDR3 coding sequence is TGTGCCAGCAGTGAACAGGGGGCGAACACTGAAGCTTTCTTT. As protein: CASSEQGANTEAFF. Variable domain in full (rest from reference TRBV2 and TRBJ1-1): EPEVTQTPSHQVTQMGQEVILRCVPISNHLYFYWYRQILGQKVEFLVSFYNNEISEKSEIFDDQFSVERPDGSNFTLKIRSTKLEDSAMYFCASSEQGANTEAFFGQGTRLTVV.

The genes are TRBV5-1 and TRBJ1-1, with D unresolved. In germline, CDR1 is SGHRS, CDR2 YFSETQ. Trimming left V 0 bases short and J 0 bases short, with 9 bases between. This CDR3 is 15 amino acids long. The CDR3 nucleotides are TGCGCCAGCAGCTTGGTTGGACCTTTGAACACTGAAGCTTTCTTT. Protein: CASSLVGPLNTEAFF.

V gene TRBV7-6 combines with J gene TRBJ1-1; tentatively, D is TRBD1 (5 bases). The CDR3 is 13 residues long. Germline V gene lookup returns CDR1 SGHVS and CDR2 FNYEAQ. V shed 5 bases and J shed 7 bases, with 14 bases lying between them. CDR3 residues: CASSAGGTVEAFF. The DNA of the CDR3 is TGTGCCAGCAGCGCCGGGGGGACGGTTGAAGCTTTCTTT.

This clone was observed a handful of times. The V and J genes are TRBV19 and TRBJ1-5; the D is unclear. From germline, CDR1 is LNHDA and CDR2 SQIVND (reference sequence). The germline V and J ends were trimmed by 10 bases and 5 bases, with 21 bases remaining between them. The CDR3 is 15 amino acids. The CDR3 loop reads CATKSYLGADQPQHF. The DNA of the CDR3 is TGTGCCACCAAGTCATATTTGGGAGCAGATCAGCCCCAGCATTTT.

This clone was observed once. The rearrangement joins TRBV27 to TRBJ2-5; D is unclear. Between the trimmed V and J ends, which lost 8 bases and 5 bases, there was a span of 15 bases. The CDR3 sequence is 13 residues long. The germline CDR1 and CDR2 sequences are MNHEY and SMNVEV (reference sequence). The DNA for the CDR3 is TGTGCCAGCGGTCGCGGCAGTAGGGAGACCCAGTACTTC. It yields the protein CASGRGSRETQYF.

The CDR3 DNA sequence: TGTGCCAGCAGCCCAGTCCTTCAGGGACCTAACACCGGGGAGCTGTTTTTT. Translating gives CASSPVLQGPNTGELFF. The chain uses TRBV14 and TRBJ2-2; either TRBD1 or TRBD2 may supply D (5 bases each). In germline, CDR1 is SGHDN, CDR2 FVKESK. Deletions cut 4 bases from V and 2 bases from J, with 17 bases between. The CDR3 sequence is 17 residues long.

V gene TRBV19 combines with J gene TRBJ1-1; D is uncertain. Per the germline V gene, CDR1 is LNHDA and CDR2 is SQIVND (reference sequence). This CDR3 has 13 amino acids. Trimming shortened V by 0 bases and J by 5 bases, and 7 bases separated the two germline ends. CDR3 residues: CASSIDPVTEAFF. DNA of the CDR3: TGTGCCAGTAGTATAGACCCCGTTACTGAAGCTTTCTTT.

V usage is TRBV5-1 and J usage is TRBJ1-4; no clear D. The CDR3 extends over 15 amino acids. CDR1 is SGHRS and CDR2 is YFSETQ in the germline V gene. V lost 0 bases to trimming and J lost 7 bases, with 13 bases between them. The CDR3 region has the DNA TGCGCCAGCAGCTTGGCCGAGGGCTTCGGTGAAAAACTGTTTTTT. Translation gives CASSLAEGFGEKLFF. The whole variable domain, filled in from reference TRBV5-1 and TRBJ1-4, reads KAGVTQTPRYLIKTRGQQVTLSCSPISGHRSVSWYQQTPGQGLQFLFEYFSETQRNKGNFPGRFSGRQFSNSRSEMNVSTLELGDSALYLCASSLAEGFGEKLFFGSGTQLSVL.

This sequence joins TRBV10-3 and TRBJ2-7, with D uncertain. The germline V gene has CDR1 ENHRY and CDR2 SYGVKD. Trimming took 0 bases from V and 5 from J, leaving 8 bases between them. This CDR3 region has 13 residues. CDR3 sequence reads: CAISESKPHEQYF. The CDR3 DNA sequence: TGTGCCATCAGTGAGTCGAAGCCCCACGAGCAGTACTTC.

The V gene is TRBV28, the J gene TRBJ1-4; the match to TRBD1 covers 10 bases. CDR1 is MDHEN and CDR2 is SYDVKM in the germline V gene. The CDR3 is 15 residues long. V shed 4 bases and J 8 bases; nucleotides not matched to a gene: 7. CDR3 DNA sequence: TGTGCCAGCAGTTCTGACAGGGGGCTCGGGGAAAAACTGTTTTTT. This gives the protein CASSSDRGLGEKLFF.

The chain is built from TRBV6-6 and TRBJ1-6; possible D gene TRBD1, 5 bases. Germline V gene data show CDR1 as MNHNY and CDR2 as SVGAGI (reference sequence). There are 15 residues in the CDR3. V shed 7 bases and J shed 2 bases, with 12 bases lying between them. CDR3 amino acids: CASNQGGTYNSPLHF. DNA of the CDR3: TGTGCCAGCAACCAGGGAGGAACCTATAATTCACCCCTCCACTTT.

V usage is TRBV30 and J usage is TRBJ2-1; the D is unclear. Per germline, CDR1 GTSNPN and CDR2 SVGIG (reference sequence). With 3 bases removed from V and 7 bases from J, the gap between germline ends came to 7 bases. This CDR3 region has 11 residues. The CDR3 sequence: CAWSLGNEQFF. In DNA, the CDR3 is TGTGCCTGGAGCCTAGGGAATGAGCAGTTCTTC. Complete variable domain (other parts from reference TRBV30 and TRBJ2-1): SQTIHQWPATLVQPVGSPLSLECTVEGTSNPNLYWYRQAAGRGLQLLFYSVGIGQISSEVPQNLSASRPQDRQFILSSKKLLLSDSGFYLCAWSLGNEQFFGPGTRLTVL.

The rearrangement uses TRBV11-3 and TRBJ2-3, with D tentatively TRBD2 (5 bases). Per germline, CDR1 SGHNT and CDR2 YENEEA. This CDR3 comprises 14 residues. Trimming shortened V by 3 bases and J by 2 bases, and 9 bases separated the two germline ends. The CDR3 DNA reads as TGTGCCAGCAGCTTCGGACGGGACACAGATACGCAGTATTTT. Amino acids: CASSFGRDTDTQYF.

V usage is TRBV19 and J usage is TRBJ2-3; 8 positions match TRBD2. The CDR3 is 16 residues long. The J segment lost 3 bases and the V segment lost 6 bases, leaving 11 bases of the junction unmatched. Germline assignment: CDR1 LNHDA and CDR2 SQIVND (reference sequence). CDR3 sequence reads: CASRRSGGGPTDTQYF. The CDR3 coding sequence is TGTGCCAGTAGGCGGTCTGGCGGGGGGCCTACAGATACGCAGTATTTT.

DNA for the CDR3: TGTGCCAGCAGCTTAGGTGGGTTGTCCTACGAGCAGTACTTC. Encoded protein: CASSLGGLSYEQYF. The chain couples TRBV7-2 to TRBJ2-7; D unclear. CDR1 is SGHTA and CDR2 is FQGNSA in the germline V gene. The germline V and J ends were trimmed by 1 base and 1 base, with 8 bases remaining between them. The CDR3 is 14 residues long.

This chain joins TRBV9 and TRBJ2-1, with 7 bases matching TRBD2. CDR1 is SGDLS and CDR2 is YYNGEE in the germline V gene. This CDR3 spans 15 amino acids. After removal of 4 bases from V and 3 bases from J, the junction contained 7 bases not matched to a gene. The DNA of the CDR3 is TGTGCCAGCAGCCCTCGGGACTACATCTACAATGAGCAGTTCTTC. It codes for CASSPRDYIYNEQFF. Drawing the rest from reference TRBV9 and TRBJ2-1, the complete variable domain is DSGVTQTPKHLITATGQRVTLRCSPRSGDLSVYWYQQSLDQGLQFLIQYYNGEERAKGNILERFSAQQFPDLHSELNLSSLELGDSALYFCASSPRDYIYNEQFFGPGTRLTVL.

The gene calls are TRBV6-6 and TRBJ2-3, with D maybe TRBD1 (5 bases). The germline V gene encodes CDR1 MNHNY and CDR2 SVGAGI (reference sequence). The V and J ends lost 5 bases and 0 bases respectively, with 9 bases between them. The CDR3 has 14 amino acids. The DNA for the CDR3 is TGTGCCAGCAGTCTCGACAGCAGCACAGATACGCAGTATTTT. It yields the protein CASSLDSSTDTQYF.

The chain recombines TRBV2 with TRBJ2-7, with 7 bases lining up with TRBD2. V gave up 7 bases and J gave up 6 bases; unmatched junction bases: 9. The CDR3 is 13 amino acids. CDR1 and CDR2 (germline): SNHLY, FYNNEI. CDR3 sequence reads: CASTVSGGGEQYF. The DNA of the CDR3 is TGTGCCAGCACAGTTTCGGGGGGTGGCGAGCAGTACTTC.

This chain uses TRBV10-2 with TRBJ1-2; no definite D call. V shed 4 bases and J shed 1 base, with 7 bases lying between them. The CDR3 is 13 amino acids. Germline lookup yields CDR1 WSHSY and CDR2 SAAADI. The CDR3 reads CASSGGFNYGYTF. The CDR3, as DNA: TGCGCCAGCAGTGGCGGTTTTAACTATGGCTACACCTTC.

The gene calls are TRBV29-1 and TRBJ2-5; weak D call: TRBD2 (6 bases). The V gene's germline CDR1 is SQVTM and CDR2 ANQGSEA. Trimming pared 6 bases from V and 1 base from J, leaving 15 bases between. The CDR3 is made up of 14 amino acids. The CDR3 region is CSVYGGAGQETQYF. As DNA, the CDR3 is TGCAGCGTCTATGGCGGGGCCGGCCAAGAGACCCAGTACTTC.

The chain employs TRBV2 and TRBJ2-7; D possibly corresponds to TRBD1 (6 bases). V lost 7 bases and J 5 bases, leaving 18 bases between the germline ends. The germline V gene has CDR1 SNHLY and CDR2 FYNNEI. The CDR3 covers 14 residues. CDR3 DNA sequence: TGTGCCAGCAAGACAACAAGGGGGAAACACGAGCAGTACTTC. This encodes CASKTTRGKHEQYF.